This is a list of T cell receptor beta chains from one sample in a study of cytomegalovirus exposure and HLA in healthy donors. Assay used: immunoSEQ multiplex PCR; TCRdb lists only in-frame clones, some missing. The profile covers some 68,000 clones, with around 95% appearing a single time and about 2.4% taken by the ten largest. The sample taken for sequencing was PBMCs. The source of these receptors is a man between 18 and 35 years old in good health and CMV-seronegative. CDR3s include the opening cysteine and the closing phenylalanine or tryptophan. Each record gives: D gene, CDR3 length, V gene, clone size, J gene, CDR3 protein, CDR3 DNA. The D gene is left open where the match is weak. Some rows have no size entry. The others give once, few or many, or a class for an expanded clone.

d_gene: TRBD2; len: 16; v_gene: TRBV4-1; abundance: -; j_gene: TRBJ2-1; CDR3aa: CASSQEGSGRGNEQFF; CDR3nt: TGCGCCAGCAGCCAAGAGGGTAGCGGGAGGGGGAATGAGCAGTTCTTC
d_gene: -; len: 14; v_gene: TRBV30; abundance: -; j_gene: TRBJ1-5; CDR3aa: CAWSLTGSNQPQHF; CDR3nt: TGTGCCTGGAGTCTCACAGGGAGCAATCAGCCCCAGCATTTT
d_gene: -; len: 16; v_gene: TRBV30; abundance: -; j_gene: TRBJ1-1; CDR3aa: CAWSPPLHRDNTEAFF; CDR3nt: TGTGCCTGGAGTCCCCCCCTCCACAGGGACAACACTGAAGCTTTCTTT
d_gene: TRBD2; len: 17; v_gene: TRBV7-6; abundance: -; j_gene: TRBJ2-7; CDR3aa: CASSPGLAGDLAYEQYF; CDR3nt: TGTGCCAGCAGCCCAGGACTAGCGGGAGACCTCGCCTACGAGCAGTACTTC
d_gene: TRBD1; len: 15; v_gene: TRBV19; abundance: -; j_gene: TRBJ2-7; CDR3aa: CASMRSGTGAYEQYF; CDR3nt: TGTGCCAGTATGAGGTCCGGGACAGGAGCCTACGAGCAGTACTTC
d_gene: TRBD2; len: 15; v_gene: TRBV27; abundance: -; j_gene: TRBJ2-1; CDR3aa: CASSQGTSGFDEQFF; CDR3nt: TGTGCCAGCAGTCAAGGGACTAGCGGTTTCGATGAGCAGTTCTTC
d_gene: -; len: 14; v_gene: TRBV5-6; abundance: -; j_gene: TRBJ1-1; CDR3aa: CASSFRGLATEAFF; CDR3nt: TGTGCCAGCAGTTTTAGAGGGTTGGCCACTGAAGCTTTCTTT
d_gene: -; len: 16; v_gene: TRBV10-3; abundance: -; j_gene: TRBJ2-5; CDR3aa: CATLQGGGFRQETQYF; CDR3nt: TGTGCCACCCTACAGGGGGGGGGTTTTCGACAAGAGACCCAGTACTTC
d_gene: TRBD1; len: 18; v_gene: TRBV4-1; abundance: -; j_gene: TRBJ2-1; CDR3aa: CASSPPYRRDRGHNEQFF; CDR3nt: TGCGCCAGCAGCCCCCCGTACAGACGGGACAGGGGGCACAATGAGCAGTTCTTC
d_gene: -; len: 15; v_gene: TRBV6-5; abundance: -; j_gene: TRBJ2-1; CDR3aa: CASRLAGTPSNEQFF; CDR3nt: TGTGCCAGCAGGCTAGCCGGGACTCCATCCAATGAGCAGTTCTTC
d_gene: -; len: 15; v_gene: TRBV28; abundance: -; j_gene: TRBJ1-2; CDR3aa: CASSLNRNSYYGYTF; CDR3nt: TGTGCCAGCAGTTTGAATCGGAACAGTTACTATGGCTACACCTTC
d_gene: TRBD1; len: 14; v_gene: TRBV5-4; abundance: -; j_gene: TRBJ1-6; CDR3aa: CASSWDSYNSPLHF; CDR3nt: TGTGCCAGCAGCTGGGACAGCTATAATTCACCCCTCCACTTT
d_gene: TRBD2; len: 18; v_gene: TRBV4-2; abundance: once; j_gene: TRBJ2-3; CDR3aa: CASSQGLAGGPGTDTQYF; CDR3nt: TGTGCCAGCAGCCAAGGACTAGCGGGAGGGCCTGGCACAGATACGCAGTATTTT
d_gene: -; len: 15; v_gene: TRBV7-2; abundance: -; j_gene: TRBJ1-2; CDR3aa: CASSPPGKEPFGYTF; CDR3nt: TGTGCCAGCAGCCCACCCGGGAAAGAGCCCTTTGGCTACACCTTC
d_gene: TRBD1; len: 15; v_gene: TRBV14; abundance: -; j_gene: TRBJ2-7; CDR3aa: CASSPGTGGFYEQYF; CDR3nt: TGTGCCAGCAGCCCCGGGACAGGGGGCTTCTACGAGCAGTACTTC
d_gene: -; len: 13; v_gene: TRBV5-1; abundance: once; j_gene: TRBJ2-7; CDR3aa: CASSTGQTYEQYF; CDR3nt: TGCGCCAGCTCGACCGGACAGACCTACGAGCAGTACTTC
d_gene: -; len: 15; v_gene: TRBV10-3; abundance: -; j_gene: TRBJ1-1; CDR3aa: CAISESTSHPTEAFF; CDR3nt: TGTGCCATCAGTGAGTCCACTTCCCATCCCACTGAAGCTTTCTTT
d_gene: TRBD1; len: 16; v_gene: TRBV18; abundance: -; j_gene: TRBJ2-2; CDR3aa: CASSPPGTASTGELFF; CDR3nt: TGTGCCAGCTCACCACCGGGGACAGCTTCCACCGGGGAGCTGTTTTTT
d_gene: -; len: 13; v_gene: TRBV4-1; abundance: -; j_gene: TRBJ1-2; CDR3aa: CASSQGGVYGYTF; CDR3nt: TGCGCCAGCAGCCAAGGGGGCGTATATGGCTACACCTTC
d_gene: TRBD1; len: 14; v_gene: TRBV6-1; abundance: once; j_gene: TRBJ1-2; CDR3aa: CASSEGGDRGGYTF; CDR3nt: TGTGCCAGCAGTGAAGGTGGGGACAGGGGTGGCTACACCTTC
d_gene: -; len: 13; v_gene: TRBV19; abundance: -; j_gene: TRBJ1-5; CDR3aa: CASRQDIRQPQHF; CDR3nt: TGTGCCAGTAGACAGGATATCAGGCAGCCCCAGCATTTT
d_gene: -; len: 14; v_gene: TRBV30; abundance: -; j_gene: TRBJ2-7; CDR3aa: CAWSALGNVGEQYF; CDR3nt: TGTGCCTGGAGTGCTCTCGGTAATGTTGGCGAGCAGTACTTC
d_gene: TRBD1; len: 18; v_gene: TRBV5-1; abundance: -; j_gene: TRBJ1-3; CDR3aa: CASSTRGQGAFGGNTIYF; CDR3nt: TGCGCCAGCAGCACCAGGGGACAGGGGGCGTTTGGTGGAAACACCATATATTTT
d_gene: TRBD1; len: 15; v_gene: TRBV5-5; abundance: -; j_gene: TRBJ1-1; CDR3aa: CASRGDRGMNTEAFF; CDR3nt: TGTGCCAGCAGAGGGGACAGGGGGATGAACACTGAAGCTTTCTTT
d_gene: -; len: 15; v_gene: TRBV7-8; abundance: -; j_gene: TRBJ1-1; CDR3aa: CASSLAARSDGEAFF; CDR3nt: TGTGCCAGCAGCTTAGCGGCCAGGTCAGACGGTGAAGCTTTCTTT
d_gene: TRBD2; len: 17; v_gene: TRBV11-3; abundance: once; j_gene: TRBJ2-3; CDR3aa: CASSAVGGGRAADTQYF; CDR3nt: TGTGCCAGCAGCGCAGTAGGAGGCGGGAGGGCCGCAGATACGCAGTATTTT
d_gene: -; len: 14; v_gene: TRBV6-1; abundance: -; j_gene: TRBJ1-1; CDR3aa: CASSQRAGNTEAFF; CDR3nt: TGTGCCAGCAGTCAGCGGGCAGGGAACACTGAAGCTTTCTTT
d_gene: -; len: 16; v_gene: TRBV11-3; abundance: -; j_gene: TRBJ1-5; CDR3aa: CASSSAAGEGIQPQHF; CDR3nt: TGTGCCAGCAGCTCTGCAGCGGGGGAGGGCATTCAGCCCCAGCATTTT
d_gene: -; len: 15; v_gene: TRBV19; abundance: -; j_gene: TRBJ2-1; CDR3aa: CASTHRPAPYNEQFF; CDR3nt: TGTGCCAGTACTCACAGGCCAGCCCCCTACAATGAGCAGTTCTTC
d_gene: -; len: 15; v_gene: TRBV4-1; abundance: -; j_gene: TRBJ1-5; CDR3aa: CASSQVGEYNQPQHF; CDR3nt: TGCGCCAGCAGCCAAGTCGGGGAATACAATCAGCCCCAGCATTTT
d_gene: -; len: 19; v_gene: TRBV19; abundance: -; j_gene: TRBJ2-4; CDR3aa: CASSIDVWGGVGTKNIQYF; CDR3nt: TGTGCCAGTAGTATCGACGTGTGGGGGGGCGTTGGAACCAAAAACATTCAGTACTTC
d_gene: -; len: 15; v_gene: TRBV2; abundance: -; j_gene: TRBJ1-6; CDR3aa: CASSTGKTYNSPLHF; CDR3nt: TGTGCCAGCAGTACAGGGAAGACCTATAATTCACCCCTCCACTTT
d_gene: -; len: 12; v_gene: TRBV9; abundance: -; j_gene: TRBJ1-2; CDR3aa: CASSVTGYGYTF; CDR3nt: TGTGCCAGCAGCGTAACAGGCTATGGCTACACCTTC
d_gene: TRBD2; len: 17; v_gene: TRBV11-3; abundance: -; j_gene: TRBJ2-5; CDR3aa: CASSRLAGGPREETQYF; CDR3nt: TGTGCCAGCAGCAGACTAGCGGGAGGCCCGAGGGAAGAGACCCAGTACTTC
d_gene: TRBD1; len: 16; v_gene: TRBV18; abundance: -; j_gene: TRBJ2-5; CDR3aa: CASSLTQGTGQETQYF; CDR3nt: TGTGCCAGCTCTCTGACTCAGGGGACAGGGCAAGAGACCCAGTACTTC
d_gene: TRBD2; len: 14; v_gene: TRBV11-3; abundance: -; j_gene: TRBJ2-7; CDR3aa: CASSSRGGPYEQYF; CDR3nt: TGTGCCAGCAGCTCCCGGGGGGGGCCCTACGAGCAGTACTTC
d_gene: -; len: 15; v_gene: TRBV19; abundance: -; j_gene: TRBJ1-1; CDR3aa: CASTETWEPSTEAFF; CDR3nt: TGTGCCAGTACTGAGACTTGGGAGCCCTCCACTGAAGCTTTCTTT
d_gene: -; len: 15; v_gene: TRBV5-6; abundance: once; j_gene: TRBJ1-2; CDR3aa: CASSLKGGRGYGYTF; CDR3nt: TGTGCCAGCAGCTTGAAGGGCGGGCGTGGGTATGGCTACACCTTC
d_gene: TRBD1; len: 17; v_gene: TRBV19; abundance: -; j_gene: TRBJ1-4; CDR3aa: CASSMTKRQGSGEKLFF; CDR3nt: TGTGCCAGTAGCATGACGAAAAGACAGGGATCGGGGGAAAAACTGTTTTTT
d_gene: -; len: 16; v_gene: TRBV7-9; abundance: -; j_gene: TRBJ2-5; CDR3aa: CASSARAGLSEETQYF; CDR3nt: TGTGCCAGCAGCGCTAGGGCAGGGCTTTCAGAAGAGACCCAGTACTTC
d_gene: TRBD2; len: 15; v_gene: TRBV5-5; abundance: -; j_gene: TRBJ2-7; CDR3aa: CASSETSGSGYEQYF; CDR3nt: TGTGCCAGCAGCGAGACTAGCGGGAGTGGATACGAGCAGTACTTC
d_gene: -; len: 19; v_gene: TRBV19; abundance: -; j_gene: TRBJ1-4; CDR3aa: CASSIAQGGTAATNEKLFF; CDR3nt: TGTGCCAGTAGTATCGCGCAGGGAGGGACGGCCGCAACTAATGAAAAACTGTTTTTT
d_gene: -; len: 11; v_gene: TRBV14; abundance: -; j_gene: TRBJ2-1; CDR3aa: CASSQGGSTFF; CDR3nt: TGTGCCAGCAGCCAAGGAGGGTCTACGTTCTTC
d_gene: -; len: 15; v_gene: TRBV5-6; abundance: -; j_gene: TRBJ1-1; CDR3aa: CASRRGGFEETEAFF; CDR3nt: TGTGCCAGCCGTCGGGGAGGGTTCGAGGAGACTGAAGCTTTCTTT
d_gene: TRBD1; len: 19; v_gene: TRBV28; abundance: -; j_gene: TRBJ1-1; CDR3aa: CASSFLSTGIGEVNTEAFF; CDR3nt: TGTGCCAGCAGTTTCCTATCGACAGGGATTGGGGAGGTGAACACTGAAGCTTTCTTT
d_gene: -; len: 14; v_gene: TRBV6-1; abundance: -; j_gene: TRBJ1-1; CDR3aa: CASSETGKNTEAFF; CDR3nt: TGTGCCAGCAGTGAAACCGGGAAGAACACTGAAGCTTTCTTT
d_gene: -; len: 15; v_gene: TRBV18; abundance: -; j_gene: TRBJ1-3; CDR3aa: CASSPPGSRQDTIYF; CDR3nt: TGTGCCAGCTCACCACCGGGGAGCCGGCAAGACACCATATATTTT
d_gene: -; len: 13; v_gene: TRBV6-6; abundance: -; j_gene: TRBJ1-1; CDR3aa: CASSLVPNTEAFF; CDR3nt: TGTGCCAGCAGCCTAGTGCCGAACACTGAAGCTTTCTTT
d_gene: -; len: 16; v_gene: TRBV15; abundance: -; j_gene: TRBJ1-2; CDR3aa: CATSRDQFRVQDGYTF; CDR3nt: TGTGCCACCAGCAGAGATCAGTTCAGGGTGCAGGATGGCTACACCTTC
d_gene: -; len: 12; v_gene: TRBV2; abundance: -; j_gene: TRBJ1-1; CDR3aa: CASSGRVTEAFF; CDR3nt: TGTGCCAGCAGCGGCAGGGTTACTGAAGCTTTCTTT
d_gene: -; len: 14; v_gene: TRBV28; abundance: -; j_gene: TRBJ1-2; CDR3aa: CASRPPRQVDGYTF; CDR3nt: TGTGCCAGCAGACCCCCGAGACAGGTGGATGGCTACACCTTC
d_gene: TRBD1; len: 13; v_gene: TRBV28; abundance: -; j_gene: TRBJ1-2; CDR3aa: CASALTGGYGYTF; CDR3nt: TGTGCCAGCGCCCTGACAGGGGGCTATGGCTACACCTTC